This T cell receptor (beta chain) was recovered during a study of blood T cells in healthy people across ages. Peripheral blood, about 10 milliliters per donor, was collected. This CDR3 contains 15 residues. Germline V gives CDR1 SGHDT, CDR2 YYEEEE. With V trimmed by 3 bases and J by 2 bases, 5 bases remained unmatched. The authors ran a second PCR of about 7 to 11 cycles using a sample-barcoded 5' primer and a J-beta primer mix. Via MiXCR, TCRdb re-called the 5' RACE reads, giving one row per CDR3 protein. The sample shows some 1.7 million distinct CDR3 sequences, roughly 28% of them seen only once. The sequenced sample was blood. The TCR originated in a young woman in good health. The V and J genes are TRBV5-6 and TRBJ1-1, with 9 bases matching TRBD1. The CDR3 region has the DNA TGTGCCAGCAGCTGGGGGACAGGGCTAAACACTGAAGCTTTCTTT. It codes for CASSWGTGLNTEAFF.